A selection of T cell receptor beta chains follows, all from one sample in a study of shared clonotypes between healthy human individuals. The method was immunoSEQ multiplex PCR; TCRdb's version includes in-frame clones alone and lacks a portion of them. The sample holds roughly 490,000 clones, around 80% seen once. Source material: PBMCs. The origin of the receptors is a middle-aged woman in good health. Some clones in this sample may be carry-over from other donors' samples. CDR3s include the opening cysteine and the closing phenylalanine or tryptophan. Fields, in order: clone size, D gene, J gene, V gene, CDR3 DNA, CDR3 protein. The D gene is left open where the match is weak. Clone sizes are given selectively: once, few, many, or a class where the clone is expanded.

clone_size: .
d_call: .
j_call: TRBJ1-5
v_call: TRBV28
cdr3_nt: TGTGCCAGCAGTTTGGGAGGGAGTGGCAATCAGCCCCAGCATTTT
cdr3_aa: CASSLGGSGNQPQHF

clone_size: .
d_call: .
j_call: TRBJ2-3
v_call: TRBV5-1
cdr3_nt: TGCGCCAGCAGCCTCTCCGACTCAAAGGCCTCAGATACGCAGTATTTT
cdr3_aa: CASSLSDSKASDTQYF

clone_size: once
d_call: TRBD2
j_call: TRBJ2-1
v_call: TRBV28
cdr3_nt: TGTGCCAGCAGTTCTAGCGGACTCTACAATGAGCAGTTCTTC
cdr3_aa: CASSSSGLYNEQFF

clone_size: .
d_call: TRBD1
j_call: TRBJ1-1
v_call: TRBV5-1
cdr3_nt: TGCGCCAGCAGCCCGGACAGGGGGCGAGGTTTGACTGAAGCTTTCTTT
cdr3_aa: CASSPDRGRGLTEAFF

clone_size: .
d_call: .
j_call: TRBJ2-2
v_call: TRBV6-4
cdr3_nt: TGTGCCAGCACCTCAGACAGTAACACCGGGGAGCTGTTTTTT
cdr3_aa: CASTSDSNTGELFF

clone_size: .
d_call: TRBD2
j_call: TRBJ2-3
v_call: TRBV10-1
cdr3_nt: TGCGCCAGCAGTGAGGCAGCGGGAGGGCCTGATACGCAGTATTTT
cdr3_aa: CASSEAAGGPDTQYF

clone_size: .
d_call: .
j_call: TRBJ2-4
v_call: TRBV21-1
cdr3_nt: TGTGCCAGCAGCAGCGACAGGGGAGTCGGAAACATTCAGTACTTC
cdr3_aa: CASSSDRGVGNIQYF

clone_size: once
d_call: .
j_call: TRBJ2-3
v_call: TRBV6-5
cdr3_nt: TGTGCCAGCAGTTACCGAGCCCTCCCGGGGGATACGCAGTATTTT
cdr3_aa: CASSYRALPGDTQYF

clone_size: .
d_call: TRBD1
j_call: TRBJ1-2
v_call: TRBV13
cdr3_nt: TGTGCCAGCAGCTTGGACAGGAACGGCTACACCTTC
cdr3_aa: CASSLDRNGYTF

clone_size: few
d_call: TRBD1
j_call: TRBJ2-7
v_call: TRBV4-3
cdr3_nt: TGCGCCAGCAGCCCCGGGACAGGGGCCGACGAGCAGTACTTC
cdr3_aa: CASSPGTGADEQYF

clone_size: once
d_call: TRBD2
j_call: TRBJ2-5
v_call: TRBV11-2
cdr3_nt: TGTGCCAGCAGCTTAGGTTCTAGCGGCACGGAGACCCAGTACTTC
cdr3_aa: CASSLGSSGTETQYF

clone_size: .
d_call: TRBD2
j_call: TRBJ2-3
v_call: TRBV5-4
cdr3_nt: TGTGCCAGCAGCCCCCAGGCGGGGGGGACAGATACGCAGTATTTT
cdr3_aa: CASSPQAGGTDTQYF

clone_size: .
d_call: .
j_call: TRBJ2-1
v_call: TRBV11-3
cdr3_nt: TGTGCCAGCAGCTTAATCAGGGGTTATGAGCAGTTCTTC
cdr3_aa: CASSLIRGYEQFF

clone_size: once
d_call: .
j_call: TRBJ1-5
v_call: TRBV7-2
cdr3_nt: TGTGCCAGCAGCTTAGGCGTCTATAGCAATCAGCCCCAGCATTTT
cdr3_aa: CASSLGVYSNQPQHF

clone_size: .
d_call: TRBD1
j_call: TRBJ1-2
v_call: TRBV7-2
cdr3_nt: TGTGCCAGCACGAACACGGGGACAGGCATGTATACCTTC
cdr3_aa: CASTNTGTGMYTF

clone_size: .
d_call: .
j_call: TRBJ2-7
v_call: TRBV4-2
cdr3_nt: TGTGCCAGCAGCCGACCTTTGGCTGGGAGTTCGTACGAGCAGTACTTC
cdr3_aa: CASSRPLAGSSYEQYF

clone_size: .
d_call: TRBD1
j_call: TRBJ2-3
v_call: TRBV28
cdr3_nt: TGTGCCAGCGGCCCAACGAGAGGGACAGGGTTCGCAGATACGCAGTATTTT
cdr3_aa: CASGPTRGTGFADTQYF

clone_size: .
d_call: TRBD2
j_call: TRBJ2-7
v_call: TRBV4-3
cdr3_nt: TGCGCCAGCAGCCCAGGAACTAGCGGCTCCTACGAGCAGTACTTC
cdr3_aa: CASSPGTSGSYEQYF

clone_size: .
d_call: .
j_call: TRBJ1-1
v_call: TRBV19
cdr3_nt: TGTGCCAGTAGTATAGAGACAATGAACACTGAAGCTTTCTTT
cdr3_aa: CASSIETMNTEAFF

clone_size: .
d_call: .
j_call: TRBJ2-3
v_call: TRBV28
cdr3_nt: TGTGCCAGCAGTTTCCTCAGCGGCACAGATACGCAGTATTTT
cdr3_aa: CASSFLSGTDTQYF

clone_size: .
d_call: TRBD2
j_call: TRBJ2-3
v_call: TRBV5-1
cdr3_nt: TGCGCCAGCAGCTTGGGGTCCCGTCTAGCGGGAAACACAGATACGCAGTATTTT
cdr3_aa: CASSLGSRLAGNTDTQYF

clone_size: few
d_call: TRBD2
j_call: TRBJ2-7
v_call: TRBV13
cdr3_nt: TGTGCCAGCAGCTTAGGCCTAGCGGGAGCAAACTACGAGCAGTACTTC
cdr3_aa: CASSLGLAGANYEQYF

clone_size: .
d_call: .
j_call: TRBJ2-3
v_call: TRBV11-2
cdr3_nt: TGTGCCAGCGGTAAGGGGAACACAGATACGCAGTATTTT
cdr3_aa: CASGKGNTDTQYF

clone_size: .
d_call: .
j_call: TRBJ2-6
v_call: TRBV23-1
cdr3_nt: TGCGCCAGCAGTCAAGGACAGCCTATCTCTGGGGCCAACGTCCTGACTTTC
cdr3_aa: CASSQGQPISGANVLTF

clone_size: .
d_call: .
j_call: TRBJ2-1
v_call: TRBV9
cdr3_nt: TGTGCCAGCAGCGCAAGCTCCTACAATGAGCAGTTCTTC
cdr3_aa: CASSASSYNEQFF

clone_size: .
d_call: .
j_call: TRBJ2-6
v_call: TRBV19
cdr3_nt: TGTGCCAGTAAAGTAGGGACTGGGGCCAACGTCCTGACTTTC
cdr3_aa: CASKVGTGANVLTF

clone_size: .
d_call: .
j_call: TRBJ1-5
v_call: TRBV16
cdr3_nt: TGTGCCAGCAGCCAATCGAGGGTGCAGCCCCAGCATTTT
cdr3_aa: CASSQSRVQPQHF

clone_size: once
d_call: .
j_call: TRBJ2-5
v_call: TRBV27
cdr3_nt: TGTGTAACGTCCAGGCTTAGGCAGGCGACAATACAAGAGACCCAGTACTTC
cdr3_aa: CVTSRLRQATIQETQYF

clone_size: many
d_call: .
j_call: TRBJ2-1
v_call: TRBV11-2
cdr3_nt: TGTGCCAGCAGCTCCAAATTGAGCTCCTACAATGAGCAGTTCTTC
cdr3_aa: CASSSKLSSYNEQFF